This TCR beta chain emerged from a study of blood T cell repertoires in COVID-19. Study in general: Some COVID-19 samples were acute and others convalescent; all came from the United States, Italy and Spain. The cDNA or gDNA used as material had been derived from T cells, B-cell-depleted T cells, or PBMCs.

The V gene lost 0 bases and the J gene lost 5 bases, with 11 bases spanning the gap. The CDR3 totals 15 residues. Germline V CDR1 and CDR2: SGHTA, FQGTGA. Authors' processing steps: Reference gene primer amplification yielded estimated nucleated cell counts. The assay was immunoSEQ multiplex PCR, and TCRdb's table has in-frame clones only and misses some. V and J calls and clone size are given by that table; D and trimming were obtained from the DNA. The sample has over 200,000 clones; roughly 87% are singletons. This sequence joins TRBV7-3 and TRBJ1-5; D gene ambiguous. Sequencing was done on a sample of peripheral blood. This sequence was found in a man aged 40-55 years with active or convalescent COVID-19. CDR3 region: CASSLTGGGDQPQHF. CDR3 nucleotides: TGTGCCAGCAGCTTAACGGGCGGCGGGGATCAGCCCCAGCATTTT.